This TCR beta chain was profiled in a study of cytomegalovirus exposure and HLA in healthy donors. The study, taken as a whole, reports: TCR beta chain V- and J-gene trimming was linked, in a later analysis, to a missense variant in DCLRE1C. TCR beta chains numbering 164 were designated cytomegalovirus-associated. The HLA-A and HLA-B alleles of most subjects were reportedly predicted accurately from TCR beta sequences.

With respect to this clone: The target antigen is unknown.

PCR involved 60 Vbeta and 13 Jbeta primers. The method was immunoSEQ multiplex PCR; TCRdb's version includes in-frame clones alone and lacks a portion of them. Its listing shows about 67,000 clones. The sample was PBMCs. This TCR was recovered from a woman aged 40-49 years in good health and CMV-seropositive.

In DNA form, the CDR3 reads TGTGCCAGCAGCTTCTCAGCAACTAGCGGGGGGAGCACCGGGGAGCTGTTTTTT. Protein: CASSFSATSGGSTGELFF. V and J are TRBV5-5 and TRBJ2-2; 12 bases are a match to TRBD2. J gave up 4 bases and V 2 bases, and 9 bases lay outside the gene matches. The CDR3 totals 18 residues. The V gene's germline CDR1 is SGHKS and CDR2 YYEKEE (reference sequence).